This T cell receptor (beta chain) is drawn from a study of blood T cell repertoires in COVID-19. Study-wide background: From T cells, B-cell-depleted T cells, or PBMCs came the material, which was cDNA or gDNA.

Participants' reported clinical history set cohort assignment. Contact with a PCR-confirmed or clinician-diagnosed COVID-19 case occurred within 2 weeks of entry. Clones were read by immunoSEQ multiplex PCR, and TCRdb kept only the in-frame ones, dropping some. The top ten clones hold 3% to 3.5% of a sample with about 190,000 clones, roughly 84% of them seen once. This sequence was found in a woman in her twenties or thirties who had been exposed to COVID-19. The sequenced material came from PBMCs or T cells enriched from blood (not recorded which).

In nucleotides, the CDR3 is TGTGCCAGCAGTTACTTGGAGACTAACTATGGCTACACCTTC. This encodes CASSYLETNYGYTF. This chain uses TRBV6-2 or TRBV6-3 with TRBJ1-2; D is unclear. The V gene lost 1 base and the J gene lost 0 bases, with 6 bases spanning the gap. This CDR3 is 14 amino acids long. Germline CDR1 and CDR2: MNHEY and SVGEGT.